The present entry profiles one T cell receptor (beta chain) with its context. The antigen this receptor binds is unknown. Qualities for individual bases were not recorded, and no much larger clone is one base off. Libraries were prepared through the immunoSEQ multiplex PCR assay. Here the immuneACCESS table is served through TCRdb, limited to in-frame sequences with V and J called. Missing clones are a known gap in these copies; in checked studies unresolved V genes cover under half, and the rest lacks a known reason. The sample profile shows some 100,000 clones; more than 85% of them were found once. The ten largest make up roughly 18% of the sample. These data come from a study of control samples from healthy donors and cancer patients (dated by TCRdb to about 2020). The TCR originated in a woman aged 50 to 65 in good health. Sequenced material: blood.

The CDR3 here reads CASSLLRGAFF. The DNA sequence is given as TGTGCCAGCAGTCTGTTGAGGGGAGCTTTCTTT. Recombination connected TRBV2 to TRBJ1-1; 5 matching bases give a weak D call of TRBD1. V was cut back by 5 bases and J by 10 bases, leaving a gap of 11 bases between them. From the cysteine up to the phenylalanine, the CDR3 has a length of 11 residues. The DNA shown is the 33-base CDR3, in frame from base 1. From a lookup of the germline V gene, CDR1 and CDR2 are SNHLY and FYNNEI.